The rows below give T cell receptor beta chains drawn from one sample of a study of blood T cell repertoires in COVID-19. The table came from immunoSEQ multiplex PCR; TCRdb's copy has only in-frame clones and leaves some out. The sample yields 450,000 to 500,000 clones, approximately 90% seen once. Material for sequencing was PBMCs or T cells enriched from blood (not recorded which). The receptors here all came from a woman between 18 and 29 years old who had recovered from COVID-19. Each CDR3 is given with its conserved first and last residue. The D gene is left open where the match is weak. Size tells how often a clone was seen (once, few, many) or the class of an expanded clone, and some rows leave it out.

CDR3aa: CASSLGAVGGETQYF; CDR3nt: TGTGCCAGCAGCTTAGGGGCCGTGGGGGGGGAGACCCAGTACTTC; j_gene: TRBJ2-5; abundance: .; d_gene: TRBD2; len: 15; v_gene: TRBV11-2
CDR3aa: CAILNPQRGYEQYF; CDR3nt: TGTGCCATCCTCAACCCCCAGCGGGGCTACGAGCAGTACTTC; j_gene: TRBJ2-7; abundance: once; d_gene: TRBD2; len: 14; v_gene: TRBV6-5
CDR3aa: CASSFNTGTMDGYTF; CDR3nt: TGTGCCAGCAGCTTCAACACCGGGACAATGGATGGCTACACCTTC; j_gene: TRBJ1-2; abundance: .; d_gene: .; len: 15; v_gene: TRBV11-2
CDR3aa: CASSLDRGLQAKNIQYF; CDR3nt: TGTGCCAGCAGTTTAGACAGGGGGCTGCAAGCCAAAAACATTCAGTACTTC; j_gene: TRBJ2-4; abundance: few; d_gene: TRBD1; len: 17; v_gene: TRBV5-5
CDR3aa: CASRRLFSGNTIYF; CDR3nt: TGTGCCAGCAGAAGACTATTCTCTGGAAACACCATATATTTT; j_gene: TRBJ1-3; abundance: .; d_gene: .; len: 14; v_gene: TRBV6-6
CDR3aa: CASSVSKGGQATYGYTF; CDR3nt: TGTGCCAGCAGCGTCTCTAAAGGGGGACAGGCTACTTATGGCTACACCTTC; j_gene: TRBJ1-2; abundance: few; d_gene: TRBD1; len: 17; v_gene: TRBV9
CDR3aa: CASSGIQGSQETQYF; CDR3nt: TGCGCCAGCAGCGGTATACAGGGGAGCCAAGAGACCCAGTACTTC; j_gene: TRBJ2-5; abundance: .; d_gene: TRBD1; len: 15; v_gene: TRBV5-1
CDR3aa: CASSLDLGGNTEAFF; CDR3nt: TGTGCCAGCAGCTTAGACCTCGGGGGGAACACTGAAGCTTTCTTT; j_gene: TRBJ1-1; abundance: .; d_gene: .; len: 15; v_gene: TRBV7-9
CDR3aa: CASSLASDSGNTIYF; CDR3nt: TGTGCCAGCAGCTTAGCATCAGACTCTGGAAACACCATATATTTT; j_gene: TRBJ1-3; abundance: few; d_gene: .; len: 15; v_gene: TRBV11-2
CDR3aa: CSASDWDRVNTEAFF; CDR3nt: TGCAGTGCTAGTGATTGGGACAGGGTGAACACTGAAGCTTTCTTT; j_gene: TRBJ1-1; abundance: .; d_gene: TRBD1; len: 15; v_gene: TRBV20-1
CDR3aa: CASRPRAGMNEKLFF; CDR3nt: TGTGCCAGCAGACCACGGGCAGGGATGAATGAAAAACTGTTTTTT; j_gene: TRBJ1-4; abundance: .; d_gene: .; len: 15; v_gene: TRBV6-5
CDR3aa: CASSTPDRISSPLHF; CDR3nt: TGTGCCAGCAGCACTCCGGACAGGATTAGTTCACCCCTCCACTTT; j_gene: TRBJ1-6; abundance: once; d_gene: TRBD1; len: 15; v_gene: TRBV28
CDR3aa: CSVEPRGFGEKLFF; CDR3nt: TGCAGCGTTGAACCGCGAGGGTTCGGAGAAAAACTGTTTTTT; j_gene: TRBJ1-4; abundance: .; d_gene: .; len: 14; v_gene: TRBV29-1
CDR3aa: CAGEGERAGELFF; CDR3nt: TGTGCCGGCGAGGGGGAAAGGGCCGGGGAGCTGTTTTTT; j_gene: TRBJ2-2; abundance: .; d_gene: .; len: 13; v_gene: TRBV6-5
CDR3aa: CASSARGNTGELFF; CDR3nt: TGTGCCAGCAGCGCCAGGGGGAACACCGGGGAGCTGTTTTTT; j_gene: TRBJ2-2; abundance: .; d_gene: .; len: 14; v_gene: TRBV9
CDR3aa: CASSYASSYNEQFF; CDR3nt: TGTGCCAGCAGTTACGCGAGCTCCTACAATGAGCAGTTCTTC; j_gene: TRBJ2-1; abundance: .; d_gene: .; len: 14; v_gene: TRBV6-5
CDR3aa: CASSQEPGEQYF; CDR3nt: TGTGCCAGCAGCCAAGAACCGGGAGAGCAGTACTTC; j_gene: TRBJ2-7; abundance: .; d_gene: .; len: 12; v_gene: TRBV3-1/TRBV3-2
CDR3aa: CSGAEEGYTF; CDR3nt: TGCAGTGGGGCAGAAGAGGGCTACACCTTC; j_gene: TRBJ1-2; abundance: .; d_gene: .; len: 10; v_gene: TRBV20-1
CDR3aa: CASRPAGTGPYEQYF; CDR3nt: TGCGCCAGCAGGCCCGCCGGGACAGGACCTTACGAGCAGTACTTC; j_gene: TRBJ2-7; abundance: few; d_gene: TRBD1; len: 15; v_gene: TRBV5-1
CDR3aa: CATSWGQDTGELFF; CDR3nt: TGTGCCACCAGTTGGGGGCAGGACACCGGGGAGCTGTTTTTT; j_gene: TRBJ2-2; abundance: once; d_gene: .; len: 14; v_gene: TRBV9
CDR3aa: CSVKEADYNSPLHF; CDR3nt: TGCAGCGTTAAAGAAGCGGATTATAATTCACCCCTCCACTTT; j_gene: TRBJ1-6; abundance: once; d_gene: .; len: 14; v_gene: TRBV29-1
CDR3aa: CASSQSDSFYGYTF; CDR3nt: TGTGCCAGCAGCCAATCCGACAGTTTCTATGGCTACACCTTC; j_gene: TRBJ1-2; abundance: once; d_gene: .; len: 14; v_gene: TRBV16
CDR3aa: CASRHPPHYGYTF; CDR3nt: TGTGCCAGTAGACACCCGCCACACTATGGCTACACCTTC; j_gene: TRBJ1-2; abundance: .; d_gene: .; len: 13; v_gene: TRBV19
CDR3aa: CASTTGAGSQGYTF; CDR3nt: TGTGCCAGCACCACGGGCGCGGGATCACAGGGCTACACCTTC; j_gene: TRBJ1-2; abundance: .; d_gene: .; len: 14; v_gene: TRBV28
CDR3aa: CASSPPAVGNTIYF; CDR3nt: TGTGCCAGCAGTCCCCCAGCGGTCGGAAACACCATATATTTT; j_gene: TRBJ1-3; abundance: .; d_gene: .; len: 14; v_gene: TRBV28
CDR3aa: CASSPWGSGGANTYEQYF; CDR3nt: TGTGCCAGCAGCCCTTGGGGATCCGGGGGAGCTAACACCTACGAGCAGTACTTC; j_gene: TRBJ2-7; abundance: .; d_gene: .; len: 18; v_gene: TRBV6-2/TRBV6-3
CDR3aa: CASTVAGGPGELFF; CDR3nt: TGCGCCAGCACGGTGGCGGGGGGGCCCGGGGAGCTGTTTTTT; j_gene: TRBJ2-2; abundance: .; d_gene: TRBD2; len: 14; v_gene: TRBV10-2
CDR3aa: CAISEPRGPTNEKLFF; CDR3nt: TGTGCCATCAGTGAGCCCAGGGGGCCAACTAATGAAAAACTGTTTTTT; j_gene: TRBJ1-4; abundance: once; d_gene: TRBD1; len: 16; v_gene: TRBV10-3
CDR3aa: CASSLEGRSRVDPGNTIYF; CDR3nt: TGTGCCAGCAGCTTAGAGGGGAGGTCACGGGTCGACCCTGGAAACACCATATATTTT; j_gene: TRBJ1-3; abundance: .; d_gene: .; len: 19; v_gene: TRBV11-3
CDR3aa: CAISEMRGPGYTQYF; CDR3nt: TGTGCCATCAGTGAAATGAGGGGGCCGGGATATACGCAGTATTTT; j_gene: TRBJ2-3; abundance: once; d_gene: TRBD1; len: 15; v_gene: TRBV10-3
CDR3aa: CASGQGVSGYTF; CDR3nt: TGTGCCAGCGGACAGGGGGTCAGTGGCTACACCTTC; j_gene: TRBJ1-2; abundance: .; d_gene: TRBD1; len: 12; v_gene: TRBV6-5
CDR3aa: CASSVDRGVLNSPLHF; CDR3nt: TGTGCCAGCAGTGTGGACAGGGGCGTCCTTAATTCACCCCTCCACTTT; j_gene: TRBJ1-6; abundance: few; d_gene: TRBD1; len: 16; v_gene: TRBV28
CDR3aa: CASSFGTSGYEQYF; CDR3nt: TGTGCCAGCAGCTTCGGGACTAGCGGGTACGAGCAGTACTTC; j_gene: TRBJ2-7; abundance: .; d_gene: TRBD2; len: 14; v_gene: TRBV7-2
CDR3aa: CSVEQDNGNEQFF; CDR3nt: TGCAGCGTTGAACAGGATAATGGTAATGAGCAGTTCTTC; j_gene: TRBJ2-1; abundance: .; d_gene: .; len: 13; v_gene: TRBV29-1
CDR3aa: CASSQTRGETQYF; CDR3nt: TGTGCCAGCAGTCAAACCCGGGGGGAGACCCAGTACTTC; j_gene: TRBJ2-5; abundance: .; d_gene: .; len: 13; v_gene: TRBV11-3
CDR3aa: CASSEYRGYEQYF; CDR3nt: TGTGCCAGCAGTGAGTACAGGGGTTACGAGCAGTACTTC; j_gene: TRBJ2-7; abundance: .; d_gene: TRBD1; len: 13; v_gene: TRBV6-1
CDR3aa: CAWRAGNYGYTF; CDR3nt: TGTGCCTGGAGAGCAGGAAACTATGGCTACACCTTC; j_gene: TRBJ1-2; abundance: .; d_gene: .; len: 12; v_gene: TRBV30
CDR3aa: CASSVGPSTDTQYF; CDR3nt: TGTGCCAGTAGTGTCGGTCCCAGCACAGATACGCAGTATTTT; j_gene: TRBJ2-3; abundance: .; d_gene: .; len: 14; v_gene: TRBV19
CDR3aa: CASLSGASYNEQFF; CDR3nt: TGTGCCTCCCTGAGCGGGGCCTCCTACAATGAGCAGTTCTTC; j_gene: TRBJ2-1; abundance: .; d_gene: TRBD2; len: 14; v_gene: TRBV10-3
CDR3aa: CASSIRTGGMNTEAFF; CDR3nt: TGTGCCAGTAGTATTAGGACAGGGGGAATGAACACTGAAGCTTTCTTT; j_gene: TRBJ1-1; abundance: once; d_gene: TRBD1; len: 16; v_gene: TRBV19
CDR3aa: CASSILDRGSGYTF; CDR3nt: TGTGCCAGTAGTATATTAGACAGAGGATCTGGCTACACCTTC; j_gene: TRBJ1-2; abundance: .; d_gene: .; len: 14; v_gene: TRBV19
CDR3aa: CASSNTRSGQRGEYEQYF; CDR3nt: TGTGCCAGCAGTAATACTCGTAGTGGACAGAGGGGAGAGTACGAGCAGTACTTC; j_gene: TRBJ2-7; abundance: .; d_gene: .; len: 18; v_gene: TRBV7-9